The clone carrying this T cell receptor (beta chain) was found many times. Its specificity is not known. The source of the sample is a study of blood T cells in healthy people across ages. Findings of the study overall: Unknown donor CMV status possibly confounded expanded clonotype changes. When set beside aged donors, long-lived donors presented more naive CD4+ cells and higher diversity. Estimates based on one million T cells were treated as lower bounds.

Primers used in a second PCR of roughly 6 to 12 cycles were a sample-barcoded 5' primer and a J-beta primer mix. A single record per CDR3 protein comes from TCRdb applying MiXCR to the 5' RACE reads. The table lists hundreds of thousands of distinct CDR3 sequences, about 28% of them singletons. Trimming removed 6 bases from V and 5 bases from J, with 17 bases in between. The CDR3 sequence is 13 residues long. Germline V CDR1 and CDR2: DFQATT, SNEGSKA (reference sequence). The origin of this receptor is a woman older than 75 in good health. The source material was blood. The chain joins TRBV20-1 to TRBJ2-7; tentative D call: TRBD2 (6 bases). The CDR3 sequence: CSAEREADHEQYF. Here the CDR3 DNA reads TGCAGTGCCGAAAGGGAGGCAGACCACGAGCAGTACTTC.